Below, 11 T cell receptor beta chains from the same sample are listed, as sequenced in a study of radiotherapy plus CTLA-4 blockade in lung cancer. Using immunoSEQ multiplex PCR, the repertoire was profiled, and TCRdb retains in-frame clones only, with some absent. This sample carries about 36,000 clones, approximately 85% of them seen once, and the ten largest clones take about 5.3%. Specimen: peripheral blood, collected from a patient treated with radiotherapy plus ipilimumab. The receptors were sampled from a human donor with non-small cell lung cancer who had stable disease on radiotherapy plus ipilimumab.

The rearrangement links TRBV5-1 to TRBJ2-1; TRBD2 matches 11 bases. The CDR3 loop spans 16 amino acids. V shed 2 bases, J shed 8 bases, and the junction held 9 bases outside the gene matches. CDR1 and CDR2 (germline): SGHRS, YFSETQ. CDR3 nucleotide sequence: TGCGCCAGCAGCTTCCGCTTAGCGGGAGGGCGGCATGAGCAGTTCTTC. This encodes CASSFRLAGGRHEQFF.

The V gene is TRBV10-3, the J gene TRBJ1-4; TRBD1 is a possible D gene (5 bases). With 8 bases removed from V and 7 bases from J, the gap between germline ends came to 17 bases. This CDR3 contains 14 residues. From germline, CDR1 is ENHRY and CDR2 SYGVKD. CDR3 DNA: TGTGCCATCTCCACGTCAGGGAATCTTGAAAAACTGTTTTTT. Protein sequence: CAISTSGNLEKLFF.

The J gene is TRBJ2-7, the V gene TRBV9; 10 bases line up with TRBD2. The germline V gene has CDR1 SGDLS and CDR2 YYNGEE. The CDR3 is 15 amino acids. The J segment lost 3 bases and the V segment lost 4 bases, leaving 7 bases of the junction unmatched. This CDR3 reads CASSPRTSGNYEQYF. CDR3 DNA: TGTGCCAGCAGCCCTCGAACTAGCGGGAACTACGAGCAGTACTTC. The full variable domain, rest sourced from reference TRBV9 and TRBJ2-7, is DSGVTQTPKHLITATGQRVTLRCSPRSGDLSVYWYQQSLDQGLQFLIQYYNGEERAKGNILERFSAQQFPDLHSELNLSSLELGDSALYFCASSPRTSGNYEQYFGPGTRLTVT.

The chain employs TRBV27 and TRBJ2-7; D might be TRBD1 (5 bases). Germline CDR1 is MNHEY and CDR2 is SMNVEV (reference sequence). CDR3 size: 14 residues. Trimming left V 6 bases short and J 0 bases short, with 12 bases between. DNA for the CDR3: TGTGCCAGCAGCCCGGACACGCTCTCCTACGAGCAGTACTTC. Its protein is CASSPDTLSYEQYF.

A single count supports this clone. Written as DNA, the CDR3 is TGTGCCAGCAGCCAATCCGGGACAGCCGGCACTGAAGCTTTCTTT. Its translation: CASSQSGTAGTEAFF. The V call is TRBV16, the J call TRBJ1-1, with 7 bases aligning to TRBD1. From germline, CDR1 is KGHSY and CDR2 FQNENV. The CDR3 covers 15 residues. V gave up 0 bases and J gave up 4 bases; unmatched junction bases: 5.

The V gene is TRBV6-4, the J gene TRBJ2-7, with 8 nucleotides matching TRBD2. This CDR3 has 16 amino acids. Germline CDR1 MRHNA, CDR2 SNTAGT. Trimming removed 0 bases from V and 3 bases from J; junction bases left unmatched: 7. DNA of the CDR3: TGTGCCAGCAGTGACTCGATTAGCGGGACATACTACGAGCAGTACTTC. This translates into CASSDSISGTYYEQYF.

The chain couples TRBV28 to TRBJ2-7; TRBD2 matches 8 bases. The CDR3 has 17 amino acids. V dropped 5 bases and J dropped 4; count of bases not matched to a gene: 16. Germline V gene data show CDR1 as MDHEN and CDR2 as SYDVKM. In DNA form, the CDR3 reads TGTGCCAGCAGTATAATCTTTGAGCGGGAGCTTGTTTACGAGCAGTACTTC. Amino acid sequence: CASSIIFERELVYEQYF.

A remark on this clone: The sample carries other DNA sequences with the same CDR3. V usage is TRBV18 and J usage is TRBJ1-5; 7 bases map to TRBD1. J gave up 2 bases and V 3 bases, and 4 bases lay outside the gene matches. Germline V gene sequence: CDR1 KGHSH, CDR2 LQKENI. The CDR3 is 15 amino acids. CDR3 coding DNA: TGTGCCAGCTCACCCACAGGGGATGGCAATCAGCCCCAGCATTTT. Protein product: CASSPTGDGNQPQHF.

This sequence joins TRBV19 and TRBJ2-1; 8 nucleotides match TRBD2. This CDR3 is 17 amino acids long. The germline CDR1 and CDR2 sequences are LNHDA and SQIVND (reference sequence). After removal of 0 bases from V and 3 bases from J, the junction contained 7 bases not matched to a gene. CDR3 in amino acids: CASSIDVTGLVYNEQFF. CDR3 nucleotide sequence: TGTGCCAGTAGTATAGATGTAACGGGACTAGTCTACAATGAGCAGTTCTTC. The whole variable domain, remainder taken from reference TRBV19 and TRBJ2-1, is DGGITQSPKYLFRKEGQNVTLSCEQNLNHDAMYWYRQDPGQGLRLIYYSQIVNDFQKGDIAEGYSVSREKKESFPLTVTSAQKNPTAFYLCASSIDVTGLVYNEQFFGPGTRLTVL.

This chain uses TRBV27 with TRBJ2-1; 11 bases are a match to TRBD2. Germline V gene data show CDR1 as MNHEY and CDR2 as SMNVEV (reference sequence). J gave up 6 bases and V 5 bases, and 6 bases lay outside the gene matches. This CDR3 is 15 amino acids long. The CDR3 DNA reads TGTGCCAGCAGTGTCCTAGCGGGAGGCGTCAATGAGCAGTTCTTC. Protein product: CASSVLAGGVNEQFF.

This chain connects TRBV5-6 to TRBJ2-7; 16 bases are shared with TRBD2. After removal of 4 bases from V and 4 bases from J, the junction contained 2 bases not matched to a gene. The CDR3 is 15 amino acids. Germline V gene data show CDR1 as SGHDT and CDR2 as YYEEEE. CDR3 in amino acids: CASSPGLAGGYEQYF. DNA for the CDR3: TGTGCCAGCAGCCCGGGACTAGCGGGAGGGTACGAGCAGTACTTC.